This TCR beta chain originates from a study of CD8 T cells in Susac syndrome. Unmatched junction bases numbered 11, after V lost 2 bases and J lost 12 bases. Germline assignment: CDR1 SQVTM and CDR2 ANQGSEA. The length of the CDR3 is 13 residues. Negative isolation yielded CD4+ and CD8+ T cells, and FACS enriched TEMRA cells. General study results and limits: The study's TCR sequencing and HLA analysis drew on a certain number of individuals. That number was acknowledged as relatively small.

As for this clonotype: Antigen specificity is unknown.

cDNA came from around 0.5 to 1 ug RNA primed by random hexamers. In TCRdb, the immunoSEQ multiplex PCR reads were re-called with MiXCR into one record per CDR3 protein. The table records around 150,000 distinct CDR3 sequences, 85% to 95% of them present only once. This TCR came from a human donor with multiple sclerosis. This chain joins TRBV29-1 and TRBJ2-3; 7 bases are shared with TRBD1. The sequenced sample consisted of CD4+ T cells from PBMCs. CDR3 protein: CSVEPGGMASQYF. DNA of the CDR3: TGCAGCGTTGAACCAGGGGGAATGGCATCCCAGTATTTT.